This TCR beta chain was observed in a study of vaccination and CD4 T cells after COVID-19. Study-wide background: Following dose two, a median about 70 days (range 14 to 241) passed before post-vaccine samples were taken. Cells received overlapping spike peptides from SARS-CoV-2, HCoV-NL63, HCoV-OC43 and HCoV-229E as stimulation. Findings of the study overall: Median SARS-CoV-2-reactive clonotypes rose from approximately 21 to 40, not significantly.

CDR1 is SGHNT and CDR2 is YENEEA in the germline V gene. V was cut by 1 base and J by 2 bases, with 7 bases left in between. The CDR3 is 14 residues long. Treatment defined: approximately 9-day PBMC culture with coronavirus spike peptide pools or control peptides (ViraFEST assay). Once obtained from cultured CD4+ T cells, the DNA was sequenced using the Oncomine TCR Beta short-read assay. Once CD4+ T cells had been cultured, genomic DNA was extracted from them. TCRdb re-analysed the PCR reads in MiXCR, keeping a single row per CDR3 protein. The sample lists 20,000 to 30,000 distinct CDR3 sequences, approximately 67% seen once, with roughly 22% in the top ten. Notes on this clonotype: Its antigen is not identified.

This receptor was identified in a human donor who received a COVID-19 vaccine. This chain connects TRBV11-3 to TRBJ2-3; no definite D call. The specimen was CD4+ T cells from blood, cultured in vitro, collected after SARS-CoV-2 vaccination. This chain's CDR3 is CASSLGGHTDTQYF. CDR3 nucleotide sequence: TGTGCCAGCAGCTTAGGTGGCCACACAGATACGCAGTATTTT.